Presented here are 9 T cell receptor beta chains from one specimen sequenced in a study of T-cell memory formation after mild COVID-19. TCRdb reprocessed the 5' RACE reads via MiXCR and lists one record per CDR3 protein. The sample lists fewer than 650,000 distinct CDR3 sequences, about 20% occurring once. The sequenced sample was PBMCs or a T cell subset sorted from them (not recorded which). The receptors shown here come from an adult woman who had mild COVID-19 (a few samples of this study predate the infection). Cell type and time point are not known.

The chain links TRBV27 to TRBJ2-7, with D perhaps matching TRBD2 (6 bases). The V gene lost 0 bases and the J gene lost 6 bases, with 12 bases spanning the gap. Germline V gene data show CDR1 as MNHEY and CDR2 as SMNVEV (reference sequence). The CDR3 length is 14 residues. The CDR3 sequence: CASSLSGGTVEQYF. The CDR3 coding sequence is TGTGCCAGCAGTTTATCTGGCGGGACGGTCGAGCAGTACTTC.

There are a few counts of this clonotype. The chain combines TRBV6-1 with TRBJ1-3; 9 bases map to TRBD1. CDR3 length: 15 amino acids. Germline V gives CDR1 MNHNS, CDR2 SASEGT. With V trimmed by 8 bases and J by 6 bases, 11 bases remained unmatched. In DNA, the CDR3 is TGTGCCAGCTCCCGGACAGGGGTTTCGGAAAACACCATATATTTT. This sequence encodes CASSRTGVSENTIYF.

The rearrangement links TRBV4-2 to TRBJ2-1; D possibly corresponds to TRBD2 (6 bases). Looked up from germline, CDR1 is LGHNA and CDR2 is YNFKEQ. V lost 0 bases and J 8 bases, leaving 11 bases between the germline ends. This CDR3 comprises 14 residues. Here the CDR3 reads CASSQETSRDEQFF. The CDR3 DNA follows: TGTGCCAGCAGCCAAGAAACTAGCCGGGATGAGCAGTTCTTC.

J is TRBJ2-7 and V is TRBV30; TRBD1 matches 9 bases. The CDR3 is 13 residues long. Per the germline V gene, CDR1 is GTSNPN and CDR2 is SVGIG (reference sequence). With V trimmed by 7 bases and J by 3 bases, 7 bases remained unmatched. The CDR3 protein is CASTRDRDYEQYF. CDR3 in DNA: TGTGCCTCAACCCGGGACAGGGACTACGAGCAGTACTTC.

This clonotype was recorded a few times. This chain connects TRBV7-8 to TRBJ2-7, with 9 bases identical to TRBD2. The CDR3 contains 14 residues. Germline V gene sequence: CDR1 SGHVS, CDR2 FQNEAQ. Losses at the gene ends were 2 bases for V and 6 bases for J; bases not matched to a gene: 5. CDR3 amino acids: CASSLWAGGAEQYF. CDR3 sequence (DNA): TGTGCCAGCAGCTTATGGGCGGGAGGGGCCGAGCAGTACTTC.

This clonotype was observed a handful of times. The J gene is TRBJ1-2, the V gene TRBV7-8, with a possible D match to TRBD1 (5 bases). Trimming left V 3 bases short and J 5 bases short, with 16 bases between. CDR1 and CDR2 from the germline V gene are SGHVS and FQNEAQ. CDR3 length: 15 amino acids. The CDR3 reads CASSFYTSTVYGYTF. CDR3 sequence (DNA): TGTGCCAGCAGCTTCTATACCTCGACAGTATATGGCTACACCTTC.

This clonotype was counted a few times. This chain uses TRBV18 with TRBJ2-1; perhaps TRBD1 as D (5 bases). The V gene's germline CDR1 is KGHSH and CDR2 LQKENI. Trimming took off 2 bases at V and 2 bases at J, with 16 bases between the two ends. CDR3 size: 17 residues. In DNA, the CDR3 is TGTGCCAGCTCACCAGGGGCCCCCGGATTCGCCTACAATGAGCAGTTCTTC. It codes for CASSPGAPGFAYNEQFF.

V gene TRBV12-3 or TRBV12-4 combines with J gene TRBJ1-5, with D maybe TRBD1 (6 bases). The CDR3 extends over 14 amino acids. Trimming removed 9 bases at V and 0 bases at J, with 12 bases between. The CDR3 nucleotides are TGTGCCAGGAAAACAGGGCCTAGCAATCAGCCCCAGCATTTT. This gives the protein CARKTGPSNQPQHF.

In regard to this clonotype: In this CDR3 the conserved last residue, phenylalanine or tryptophan, is missing, so a read error is likely. The limits of the CDR3 on the DNA are not certain, so only TCRdb's listed CDR3 is given. This chain connects TRBV28 to TRBJ1-1; TRBD1, the D gene given by the table, was not confirmed from the DNA. Germline lookup yields CDR1 MDHEN and CDR2 SYDVKM. From its first to its last residue, the CDR3 has 12 amino acids. The CDR3 spells CASSKTGPQTFV.